The 27 T cell receptor beta chains below were found in one sample sequenced in a study of blood T cell repertoires in COVID-19. TCRdb keeps only in-frame clones here, not all; method: immunoSEQ multiplex PCR. The data show roughly 73,000 clones, 81% seen once. The sequenced sample consisted of peripheral blood. The receptors derive from a woman aged 70-85 years with acute or convalescent COVID-19.

V and J are TRBV2 and TRBJ2-2; 8 bases agree with TRBD2. The germline gives CDR1 SNHLY, CDR2 FYNNEI. V was clipped by 9 bases and J by 2 bases; unmatched bases: 14. The CDR3 spans 17 residues. The CDR3: CASTFVAGNLNTGELFF. The DNA of the CDR3 is TGTGCCAGTACTTTCGTAGCGGGAAACTTAAACACCGGGGAGCTGTTTTTT.

The genes are TRBV19 and TRBJ1-6; D may be TRBD1 (6 bases). CDR1 and CDR2 (germline): LNHDA, SQIVND (reference sequence). CDR3 size: 16 residues. V was shortened by 7 bases and J by 0 bases, with 13 bases between the two germline ends. CDR3 nucleotides: TGTGCCAGTACGTTGCAGGGGAGCTCCTATAATTCACCCCTCCACTTT. Its translation is CASTLQGSSYNSPLHF. Variable domain in full (rest from reference TRBV19 and TRBJ1-6): DGGITQSPKYLFRKEGQNVTLSCEQNLNHDAMYWYRQDPGQGLRLIYYSQIVNDFQKGDIAEGYSVSREKKESFPLTVTSAQKNPTAFYLCASTLQGSSYNSPLHFGNGTRLTVT.

The genes are TRBV2 and TRBJ1-2, with D unresolved. V was clipped by 2 bases and J by 4 bases, with 8 bases between them. CDR3 length: 13 residues. Germline-derived CDR1 and CDR2 are SNHLY and FYNNEI. CDR3 amino acids: CASSERQVYGYTF. CDR3 nucleotide sequence: TGTGCCAGCAGTGAAAGGCAGGTCTATGGCTACACCTTC.

V usage is TRBV27 and J usage is TRBJ2-3; 11 bases align to TRBD2. Germline V lookup: CDR1 MNHEY, CDR2 SMNVEV (reference sequence). The CDR3 extends over 17 amino acids. V dropped 3 bases and J dropped 5; count of bases not matched to a gene: 10. CDR3 bases: TGTGCCAGCAGTTTGTCGATAGCGGGAGGGCCGGGAGATACGCAGTATTTT. It is translated as CASSLSIAGGPGDTQYF.

Note on this clone: One end of the junction is discordant with germline, which a read error may explain. V usage is TRBV2 and J usage is TRBJ1-5, with TRBD1 identical over 7 bases. The CDR3 spans 14 residues. Germline-derived CDR1 and CDR2 are SNHLY and FYNNEI. The CDR3 reads CASSEDRANQPQHF. CDR3 DNA: TGTGCCAGCAGCGAAGACAGGGCCAATCAGCCCCAGCATTTT.

The V and J genes are TRBV11-2 and TRBJ2-1, with a possible D match to TRBD2 (5 bases). Trimming cost V 4 bases and J 7 bases, with 20 bases left between them. CDR1 and CDR2 from the germline V gene are SGHAT and FQNNGV. CDR3 length: 16 amino acids. The CDR3 is CASSSTGSGSLNEQFF. The CDR3 region has the DNA TGTGCCAGCAGCTCGACGGGCAGCGGAAGCTTAAATGAGCAGTTCTTC.

The V gene is TRBV28, the J gene TRBJ1-5; the D gene is possibly TRBD1 (5 bases). This CDR3 region has 14 residues. V shed 5 bases and J shed 0 bases, with 8 bases lying between them. Germline CDR1 MDHEN, CDR2 SYDVKM. Here the CDR3 reads CASSRGNSNQPQHF. CDR3 bases: TGTGCCAGCAGTCGGGGGAATAGCAATCAGCCCCAGCATTTT.

A single count supports this clone. The rearrangement joins TRBV12-3 or TRBV12-4 to TRBJ2-7; D might be TRBD2 (7 bases). Trimming pared 6 bases from V and 5 bases from J, leaving 11 bases between. The CDR3 has 12 residues. CDR3 sequence reads: CASSTGGHEQYF. As DNA, the CDR3 is TGTGCCAGCAGCACGGGGGGCCACGAGCAGTACTTC.

J is TRBJ2-3 and V is TRBV6-5; 10 bases map to TRBD2. Germline values: CDR1 MNHEY, CDR2 SVGAGI. J gave up 3 bases and V 1 base, and 4 bases lay outside the gene matches. The CDR3 loop spans 16 amino acids. CDR3 sequence reads: CASSYLLSGRTDTQYF. The CDR3 DNA reads as TGTGCCAGCAGTTACTTGCTTAGCGGGAGGACAGATACGCAGTATTTT.

The chain recombines TRBV3-1 (or the pseudogene TRBV3-2) with TRBJ1-1; 8 nucleotides line up with TRBD1. CDR3 length: 16 residues. V was pared by 4 bases and J by 1 base, with 8 bases of the junction left unmatched. Germline CDR1 LGHDT, CDR2 YNNKEL (reference sequence). As DNA, the CDR3 is TGTGCCAGCAGCCCCTGGACAGGGTCGGCGAACACTGAAGCTTTCTTT. Translation gives CASSPWTGSANTEAFF.

V and J are TRBV10-2 and TRBJ1-3; weak D call: TRBD1 (6 bases). Trimming removed 6 bases from V and 3 bases from J, with 12 bases in between. Germline V lookup: CDR1 WSHSY, CDR2 SAAADI. CDR3 length: 14 amino acids. CDR3 residues: CASRPRQDGNTIYF. Here the CDR3 DNA reads TGCGCCAGCAGACCTCGACAGGATGGAAACACCATATATTTT.

The chain employs TRBV19 and TRBJ1-5; 8 bases fit TRBD1. CDR1 LNHDA and CDR2 SQIVND come from the germline V gene (reference sequence). CDR3 length: 15 residues. Trimming cost V 6 bases and J 5 bases; bases outside gene matches: 9. The CDR3 sequence: CASSKDRDGYQPQHF. The CDR3 nucleotides read TGTGCCAGTAGCAAGGACAGGGACGGGTATCAGCCCCAGCATTTT.

This chain uses TRBV5-1 with TRBJ1-2; no firm D call. Trimming removed 1 base from V and 7 bases from J, with 23 bases in between. The CDR3 spans 17 residues. From germline, CDR1 is SGHRS and CDR2 YFSETQ. The CDR3 sequence: CASSLSGRGGMMVGYTF. CDR3 DNA: TGCGCCAGCAGCTTGTCCGGCCGGGGAGGAATGATGGTTGGCTACACCTTC.

This clone was recorded at least ten times. The gene calls are TRBV28 and TRBJ2-7, with TRBD2 as a possible D gene (6 bases). The CDR3 is made up of 14 amino acids. Germline values: CDR1 MDHEN, CDR2 SYDVKM. Trimming removed 3 bases at V and 3 bases at J, with 12 bases between. As DNA, the CDR3 is TGTGCCAGCAGTTTCGCGGGAACTCTCTACGAGCAGTACTTC. Its protein is CASSFAGTLYEQYF.

The CDR3 bases are TGTGCCAGCAGCCTCCTACAGGGAGTTAGCGAGCAGTACTTC. This translates into CASSLLQGVSEQYF. The J gene is TRBJ2-7, the V gene TRBV11-2; possible D gene TRBD1, 6 bases. Trimming left V 5 bases short and J 6 bases short, with 17 bases between. CDR1 is SGHAT and CDR2 is FQNNGV in the germline V gene. The CDR3 spans 14 residues.

The chain links TRBV18 to TRBJ1-2; 9 bases line up with TRBD1. The germline V gene encodes CDR1 KGHSH and CDR2 LQKENI. The ends lost 0 bases at V and 8 bases at J; junction bases unmatched: 10. The CDR3 sequence is 16 residues long. The CDR3 bases are TGTGCCAGCTCACCACCGAGTGGACAGGGGAGGCGAGGCTACACCTTC. Translating gives CASSPPSGQGRRGYTF.

V and J are TRBV15 and TRBJ1-6; tentative D call: TRBD1 (6 bases). V lost 4 bases and J lost 15, with 19 bases in between. Germline loops: CDR1 LNHNV, CDR2 YYDKDF (reference sequence). This CDR3 has 14 amino acids. This chain's CDR3 is CATSMGAGARGLHF. DNA of the CDR3: TGTGCCACCAGCATGGGGGCAGGCGCCCGTGGCCTCCACTTT.

This clone showed up just a few times. The chain recombines TRBV11-2 with TRBJ2-7; TRBD2 might be the D (5 bases). Germline V gene lookup returns CDR1 SGHAT and CDR2 FQNNGV. The V and J ends lost 7 bases and 0 bases respectively, with 13 bases between them. The CDR3 length is 14 residues. Here the CDR3 reads CASTIALSSYEQYF. CDR3 sequence (DNA): TGTGCCAGCACCATAGCGCTAAGCTCCTACGAGCAGTACTTC. Drawing the rest from reference TRBV11-2 and TRBJ2-7, the complete variable domain is EAGVAQSPRYKIIEKRQSVAFWCNPISGHATLYWYQQILGQGPKLLIQFQNNGVVDDSQLPKDRFSAERLKGVDSTLKIQPAKLEDSAVYLCASTIALSSYEQYFGPGTRLTVT.

This CDR3 is CASSLVPLSGTQNTEAFF. The DNA of the CDR3 is TGTGCCAGCAGCTTAGTCCCTCTTTCCGGGACTCAAAACACTGAAGCTTTCTTT. The J gene is TRBJ1-1, the V gene TRBV7-6; D is perhaps TRBD1 (5 bases). From germline, CDR1 is SGHVS and CDR2 FNYEAQ. Trimming took off 1 base at V and 2 bases at J, with 20 bases between the two ends. This CDR3 comprises 18 residues.

This clone was picked up a small number of times. The rearrangement uses TRBV5-1 and TRBJ2-3, with a tentative D call TRBD1 (6 bases). The CDR3 is made up of 14 amino acids. V gave up 4 bases and J gave up 3 bases, with 12 bases separating them. CDR1 is SGHRS, CDR2 YFSETQ, per germline. CDR3: CASSVWTATDTQYF. The DNA of the CDR3 is TGCGCCAGCAGCGTTTGGACAGCTACAGATACGCAGTATTTT.

This rearrangement joins TRBV6-6 to TRBJ2-2; a weak D match, TRBD1 (5 bases). Trimming pared 0 bases from V and 5 bases from J, leaving 10 bases between. Germline lookup yields CDR1 MNHNY and CDR2 SVGAGI (reference sequence). The CDR3 covers 15 residues. CDR3 DNA sequence: TGTGCCAGCAGTTACTCTTTCCCAGGGACCGGGGAGCTGTTTTTT. Translation gives CASSYSFPGTGELFF.

This chain connects TRBV4-2 to TRBJ1-2, with D tentatively TRBD1 (5 bases). This CDR3 comprises 16 residues. V lost 0 bases and J lost 4, with 15 bases in between. Germline CDR1 is LGHNA and CDR2 is YNFKEQ. This chain's CDR3 is CASSQEKQRGGYGYTF. The CDR3 DNA follows: TGTGCCAGCAGCCAAGAGAAGCAAAGGGGCGGCTATGGCTACACCTTC.

This clone has a count of ten or more. The chain combines TRBV7-9 with TRBJ2-3; 12 nucleotides agree with TRBD2. Germline CDR1 reads SEHNR; CDR2 reads FQNEAQ (reference sequence). The V gene end was trimmed by 5 bases and the J gene end by 5 bases; junction bases not matched to a gene: 17. The CDR3 sequence is 19 residues long. The chain's CDR3 is CASSPYPTRLAGEGDTQYF. In nucleotides, the CDR3 is TGTGCCAGCAGCCCATACCCCACCCGACTAGCGGGAGAAGGAGATACGCAGTATTTT. The whole variable domain, remainder taken from reference TRBV7-9 and TRBJ2-3, is DTGVSQNPRHKITKRGQNVTFRCDPISEHNRLYWYRQTLGQGPEFLTYFQNEAQLEKSRLLSDRFSAERPKGSFSTLEIQRTEQGDSAMYLCASSPYPTRLAGEGDTQYFGPGTRLTVL.

CDR3 bases: TGTGCCAGCAGCTTAAACAGGGGCTCCTACGAGCAGTACTTC. Encoded protein: CASSLNRGSYEQYF. The chain carries TRBV11-1 and TRBJ2-7; 7 bases are a match to TRBD1. From germline, CDR1 is SGHAT and CDR2 FQDESV (reference sequence). Trimming removed 2 bases from V and 0 bases from J; junction bases left unmatched: 1. There are 14 residues in the CDR3.

This CDR3 reads CATSRDIHKTTEAFF. The CDR3 bases are TGTGCCACCAGCAGAGATATACACAAAACCACTGAAGCTTTCTTT. The gene calls are TRBV15 and TRBJ1-1; D is undetermined. V was pared by 0 bases and J by 4 bases, with 12 bases between. The germline gives CDR1 LNHNV, CDR2 YYDKDF (reference sequence). This CDR3 spans 15 amino acids.

The chain recombines TRBV19 with TRBJ2-3, with 10 nucleotides matching TRBD1. This CDR3 is built from 14 residues. Germline V CDR1 and CDR2: LNHDA, SQIVND (reference sequence). V lost 3 bases and J lost 5; bases outside the gene matches: 2. CDR3 nucleotide sequence: TGTGCCAGTAGTATGGGACAGGGGAGAGATACGCAGTATTTT. It is translated as CASSMGQGRDTQYF. Filled out from reference TRBV19 and TRBJ2-3, the complete variable domain reads DGGITQSPKYLFRKEGQNVTLSCEQNLNHDAMYWYRQDPGQGLRLIYYSQIVNDFQKGDIAEGYSVSREKKESFPLTVTSAQKNPTAFYLCASSMGQGRDTQYFGPGTRLTVL.

This clone was observed a few times. V usage is TRBV7-9 and J usage is TRBJ1-1, with no clear D. CDR1 and CDR2 from the germline V gene are SEHNR and FQNEAQ (reference sequence). CDR3 length: 13 amino acids. V lost 1 base to trimming and J lost 1 base, with 4 bases between them. The CDR3: CASSLGANTEAFF. The CDR3 DNA reads TGTGCCAGCAGCTTAGGGGCGAACACTGAAGCTTTCTTT.